Presented here are 23 T cell receptor beta chains from one specimen sequenced in a study of CD8+CD57+ T cells in acquired aplastic anemia (dated by TCRdb to the late 2010s). TCRdb records Illumina HiSeq 2000 as the sequencer. Profiling of TCR beta VDJ combinations and CDR3 sequences used genomic DNA as the template. TCRdb reprocessing: public reads trimmed at Q25 with fastp, clones called with MiXCR, in-frame beta chains kept. Each CDR3 protein gets just one entry, which takes the most common genes and DNA from the rows behind it. The sample table shows approximately 190,000 distinct CDR3 sequences, and 64% are seen once. About 45% of the sample comes from the top ten. Source material: sorted CD4+, CD8+, or CD8+CD57+ T cells (not recorded which) from PBMCs. These receptors were obtained from a human donor with severe aplastic anemia or a healthy control (not recorded which).

This clonotype occurred many times. The chain uses TRBV13 and TRBJ1-1; the match to TRBD1 covers 9 bases. The CDR3 totals 13 residues. The germline V gene encodes CDR1 PRHDT and CDR2 FYEKMQ (reference sequence). J was trimmed by 4 bases and V by 5 bases; bases with no gene match: 2. As DNA, the CDR3 is TGTGCCAGCAGCGTGGACAGGGGCACTGAAGCTTTCTTT. Translating it yields CASSVDRGTEAFF.

The CDR3 region is CATLTALGSYEQYF. The CDR3 DNA follows: TGTGCCACCCTCACAGCGCTAGGCTCCTACGAGCAGTACTTC. This chain links TRBV10-3 with TRBJ2-7, with D unresolved. V lost 10 bases to trimming and J lost 0 bases, with 16 bases between them. CDR3 length equals 14 residues. Germline loops: CDR1 ENHRY, CDR2 SYGVKD.

The chain carries TRBV6-1 and TRBJ2-2; weak D call: TRBD1 (6 bases). The V and J ends lost 5 bases and 0 bases respectively, with 16 bases between them. The germline V gene encodes CDR1 MNHNS and CDR2 SASEGT. The CDR3 covers 17 residues. The chain's CDR3 is CASSFRTEASNTGELFF. CDR3 nucleotides: TGTGCCAGCAGTTTTAGGACAGAAGCTTCGAACACCGGGGAGCTGTTTTTT.

The genes are TRBV10-3 and TRBJ2-3; D not certain. Trimming shortened V by 5 bases and J by 0 bases, and 9 bases separated the two germline ends. Germline CDR1 is ENHRY and CDR2 is SYGVKD. The CDR3 length is 14 residues. CDR3 sequence: CAISLSTSTDTQYF. The CDR3 DNA reads as TGTGCCATCAGTCTCTCGACTAGCACAGATACGCAGTATTTT.

The rearrangement links TRBV7-9 to TRBJ1-1; D gene ambiguous. CDR3 length equals 13 residues. Germline CDR1 is SEHNR and CDR2 is FQNEAQ (reference sequence). With 6 bases removed from V and 9 bases from J, the gap between germline ends came to 17 bases. CDR3 region: CASSSQAETQAFF. The CDR3 bases are TGTGCCAGCAGTTCGCAGGCGGAGACTCAAGCTTTCTTT.

This chain links TRBV29-1 with TRBJ2-1; D ambiguous. This CDR3 has 12 residues. Trimming shortened V by 6 bases and J by 4 bases, and 10 bases separated the two germline ends. Germline V gives CDR1 SQVTM, CDR2 ANQGSEA. The CDR3 DNA is TGCAGCGTCCCCGGCAGATACAATGAGCAGTTCTTC. Translated, it gives CSVPGRYNEQFF.

This clonotype turned up a few times. J is TRBJ2-7 and V is TRBV7-2; 9 nucleotides line up with TRBD1. Germline loops: CDR1 SGHTA, CDR2 FQGNSA. The CDR3 is made up of 15 amino acids. The trim removed 6 bases at V and 5 bases at J, leaving 11 bases unmatched. As DNA, the CDR3 is TGTGCCAGCAGAGCGGGACAGGGCGGGCCCCACGAGCAGTACTTC. This encodes CASRAGQGGPHEQYF.

The V call is TRBV5-1, the J call TRBJ1-1; D may be TRBD1 (5 bases). Germline lookup yields CDR1 SGHRS and CDR2 YFSETQ. The V end was cut by 3 bases, the J end by 0 bases, with 12 bases between. CDR3 size: 15 residues. CDR3 amino acids: CASSWGTVLNTEAFF. CDR3 in DNA: TGCGCCAGCAGCTGGGGGACTGTCCTGAACACTGAAGCTTTCTTT.

The chain combines TRBV28 with TRBJ2-7, with D possibly called TRBD1 or TRBD2 (5 bases each). This CDR3 has 15 residues. Germline V gene data show CDR1 as MDHEN and CDR2 as SYDVKM. V lost 7 bases and J 5 bases, leaving 21 bases between the germline ends. CDR3 bases: TGTGCCAGCACCCTTAACAGCCGGGACCAGGACGAGCAGTACTTC. It yields the protein CASTLNSRDQDEQYF.

The V call is TRBV7-8, the J call TRBJ1-5; 7 bases agree with TRBD1. The germline V gene has CDR1 SGHVS and CDR2 FQNEAQ. The length of the CDR3 is 15 residues. V gave up 2 bases and J gave up 7 bases; unmatched junction bases: 8. The CDR3 here is CASSLNRGEGQPQHF. For the CDR3, the DNA is TGTGCCAGCAGCTTAAACAGGGGCGAGGGACAGCCCCAGCATTTT.

The chain is built from TRBV2 and TRBJ1-1; the D gene is possibly TRBD1 (5 bases). CDR1 SNHLY and CDR2 FYNNEI come from the germline V gene. The ends were cut back, 4 bases at V and 3 bases at J, with 18 bases in the middle. The CDR3 is made up of 16 amino acids. The CDR3 DNA is TGTGCCAGCAGTGTCCAGGGTGTATTCCGGGACACTGAAGCTTTCTTT. The encoded protein is CASSVQGVFRDTEAFF. Full variable domain (missing parts from reference TRBV2 and TRBJ1-1): EPEVTQTPSHQVTQMGQEVILRCVPISNHLYFYWYRQILGQKVEFLVSFYNNEISEKSEIFDDQFSVERPDGSNFTLKIRSTKLEDSAMYFCASSVQGVFRDTEAFFGQGTRLTVV.

The V gene is TRBV5-1, the J gene TRBJ2-5, with 7 bases lining up with TRBD2. With 4 bases clipped from V and 5 bases from J, the junction kept 11 bases outside the gene matches. The CDR3 has 15 amino acids. Germline V CDR1 and CDR2: SGHRS, YFSETQ. The CDR3 is CASSPGGGYGETQYF. CDR3 coding DNA: TGCGCCAGCAGCCCGGGGGGTGGATACGGGGAGACCCAGTACTTC.

J is TRBJ2-7 and V is TRBV2; the D gene is possibly TRBD1 (6 bases). CDR3 length equals 14 residues. In germline, CDR1 is SNHLY, CDR2 FYNNEI. The V end was cut by 7 bases, the J end by 2 bases, with 15 bases between. The CDR3 DNA sequence: TGTGCCAGCAACCTACAGGGTTTACCCTACGAGCAGTACTTC. Residues: CASNLQGLPYEQYF.

The chain is built from TRBV20-1 and TRBJ2-5; possible D gene TRBD2, 6 bases. This CDR3 has 15 amino acids. The germline V and J ends were trimmed by 0 bases and 5 bases, with 16 bases remaining between them. The V gene's germline CDR1 is DFQATT and CDR2 SNEGSKA (reference sequence). The CDR3 sequence is CSARDRASASETQYF. DNA of the CDR3: TGCAGTGCTAGAGATCGGGCTAGCGCGTCGGAGACCCAGTACTTC.

On this clonotype: This may stem from a read error, because a much larger clone lies one nucleotide away. In DNA form, the CDR3 reads TGTGCCAGCAGTTTATTTCGCTTGAACACCGGGGGGCTGTTTTTT. Translating gives CASSLFRLNTGGLFF. The V gene is TRBV28, the J gene TRBJ2-2, with D possibly being TRBD2 (6 bases). The CDR3 is 15 residues long. Germline-derived CDR1 and CDR2 are MDHEN and SYDVKM.

The genes are TRBV2 and TRBJ1-1; a possible D gene is TRBD1 (6 bases). Germline lookup yields CDR1 SNHLY and CDR2 FYNNEI. V shed 4 bases and J shed 0 bases, with 6 bases lying between them. The CDR3 covers 13 residues. The CDR3 is CASSGQVNTEAFF. The CDR3 DNA reads as TGTGCCAGCAGTGGACAGGTGAACACTGAAGCTTTCTTT.

The chain is built from TRBV19 and TRBJ1-2; a possible D gene is TRBD1 (6 bases). CDR3 length: 13 residues. In germline, CDR1 is LNHDA, CDR2 SQIVND (reference sequence). The germline V and J ends were trimmed by 6 bases and 8 bases, with 16 bases remaining between them. In DNA, the CDR3 is TGTGCCAGTAGCCGCGACGGGGGCGGAGGCTACACCTTC. Amino acid sequence: CASSRDGGGGYTF.

This clonotype was detected a few times. The chain uses TRBV7-9 and TRBJ2-7; D uncertain. The CDR3 extends over 13 amino acids. Between the trimmed V and J ends, which lost 5 bases and 8 bases, there was a span of 16 bases. Germline CDR1 and CDR2: SEHNR and FQNEAQ (reference sequence). The CDR3 spells CASSLRTAAQQYF. CDR3 nucleotide sequence: TGTGCCAGCAGCCTACGGACGGCCGCACAGCAGTACTTC.

The chain employs TRBV7-2 and TRBJ1-1, with D possibly matching TRBD1 (5 bases). The germline gives CDR1 SGHTA, CDR2 FQGNSA. Trimming pared 6 bases from V and 7 bases from J, leaving 15 bases between. CDR3 length equals 13 residues. Here the CDR3 reads CASSRPAGGEAFF. CDR3 DNA sequence: TGTGCCAGCAGTCGCCCCGCTGGGGGTGAAGCTTTCTTT.

This clonotype was seen repeatedly, ten times or more. CDR3 in DNA: TGTGCCAGTAGTATAGGGTCATCTCATCAGCCCCAGCATTTT. This encodes CASSIGSSHQPQHF. This chain connects TRBV19 to TRBJ1-5, with D uncertain. Per germline, CDR1 LNHDA and CDR2 SQIVND (reference sequence). The length of the CDR3 is 14 residues. V lost 1 base and J 5 bases, leaving 9 bases between the germline ends.

A word on this clonotype: A junction end diverges from the germline sequence, so it may reflect a read error. The rearrangement uses TRBV10-3 and TRBJ2-7; a possible D gene is TRBD1 (6 bases). Per germline, CDR1 ENHRY and CDR2 SYGVKD. The CDR3 is 17 residues long. CDR3 protein: CASSPFFSQGRTYEQYF. The CDR3 DNA is TGTGCCAGCAGTCCCTTTTTCTCACAGGGCCGAACCTACGAGCAGTACTTC.

The chain couples TRBV5-1 to TRBJ2-1; unclear D gene. Per germline, CDR1 SGHRS and CDR2 YFSETQ. The ends were cut back, 0 bases at V and 8 bases at J, with 9 bases in the middle. CDR3 size: 13 residues. DNA for the CDR3: TGCGCCAGCAGCTTGGTCCAGTCGGATGAGCAGTTCTTC. It encodes CASSLVQSDEQFF.

This clonotype occurred a few times. V gene TRBV20-1 combines with J gene TRBJ2-3, with D perhaps matching TRBD2 (6 bases). The CDR3 runs to 15 residues. The V end was cut by 6 bases, the J end by 5 bases, with 21 bases between. CDR1 is DFQATT and CDR2 is SNEGSKA in the germline V gene (reference sequence). The CDR3 here is CSADRGKVIRDTQYF. The DNA for the CDR3 is TGCAGTGCCGATCGGGGGAAGGTCATAAGAGATACGCAGTATTTT.